This T cell receptor (beta chain) derives from a study of T-cell reconstitution after alpha-beta-depleted transplantation in children. The library targeted TCRbeta and was prepared with unique molecular identifiers. TCRdb fed the PCR reads into MiXCR, producing one record per CDR3 protein. This table has hundreds of thousands of distinct CDR3 sequences, more than 9% appearing once. Trimming removed 4 bases at V and 2 bases at J, with 12 bases between. The length of the CDR3 is 14 residues. CDR1 and CDR2 (germline): SGHTA, FQGTGA. The TCR originated in a human donor who donated a stem cell graft to a child with acute myeloid leukemia. This specimen consisted of PBMCs from the stem cell graft donor, obtained from the stem cell graft. This chain uses TRBV7-3 with TRBJ2-7; tentatively, D is TRBD1 (5 bases). The CDR3 reads CASSSTTGTYEQYF. The CDR3 DNA follows: TGTGCCAGCAGCTCTACCACAGGAACCTACGAGCAGTACTTC. Looking up the rest from reference TRBV7-3 and TRBJ2-7 gives the full variable domain: GAGVSQTPSNKVTEKGKYVELRCDPISGHTALYWYRQSLGQGPEFLIYFQGTGAADDSGLPNDRFFAVRPEGSVSTLKIQRTERGDSAVYLCASSSTTGTYEQYFGPGTRLTVT.